The following is a T cell receptor (beta chain) sequence with its context. Antigen unknown. From germline, CDR1 is SGHNT and CDR2 YYREEE (reference sequence). The CDR3 has 13 amino acids. Trimming pared 0 bases from V and 7 bases from J, leaving 11 bases between. This PCR relied on a set of 60 Vbeta primers and 13 Jbeta primers. In the authors' workflow: Unique TCR beta chains totaled some 80 million in a later count, with around 11 million of them shared. Using immunoSEQ multiplex PCR, the repertoire was profiled, and TCRdb retains in-frame clones only, with some absent. V and J calls and clone size are those listed in that table; D and trimming were worked out from the DNA. This table holds about 270,000 clones, under 80% found once. The sample comes from a study of cytomegalovirus exposure and HLA in healthy donors. Looking at the study overall: Previous work identified roughly 110 million unique TCR beta sequences from roughly 170 million T cells.

Study conclusions and caveats: In a later analysis, 15,000 to 20,000 TCR beta sequences were associated with HLA alleles at 0.05 false discovery rate. Links to common viral pathogens appeared, in a later analysis, for several of the most significant clusters.

Material for sequencing was PBMCs. The sequence was collected from a female donor in good health and CMV-seronegative. The chain couples TRBV5-4 to TRBJ2-7; D unresolved. CDR3 region: CASSLESGWEQYF. In DNA form, the CDR3 reads TGTGCCAGCAGCTTGGAGTCAGGCTGGGAGCAGTACTTC.